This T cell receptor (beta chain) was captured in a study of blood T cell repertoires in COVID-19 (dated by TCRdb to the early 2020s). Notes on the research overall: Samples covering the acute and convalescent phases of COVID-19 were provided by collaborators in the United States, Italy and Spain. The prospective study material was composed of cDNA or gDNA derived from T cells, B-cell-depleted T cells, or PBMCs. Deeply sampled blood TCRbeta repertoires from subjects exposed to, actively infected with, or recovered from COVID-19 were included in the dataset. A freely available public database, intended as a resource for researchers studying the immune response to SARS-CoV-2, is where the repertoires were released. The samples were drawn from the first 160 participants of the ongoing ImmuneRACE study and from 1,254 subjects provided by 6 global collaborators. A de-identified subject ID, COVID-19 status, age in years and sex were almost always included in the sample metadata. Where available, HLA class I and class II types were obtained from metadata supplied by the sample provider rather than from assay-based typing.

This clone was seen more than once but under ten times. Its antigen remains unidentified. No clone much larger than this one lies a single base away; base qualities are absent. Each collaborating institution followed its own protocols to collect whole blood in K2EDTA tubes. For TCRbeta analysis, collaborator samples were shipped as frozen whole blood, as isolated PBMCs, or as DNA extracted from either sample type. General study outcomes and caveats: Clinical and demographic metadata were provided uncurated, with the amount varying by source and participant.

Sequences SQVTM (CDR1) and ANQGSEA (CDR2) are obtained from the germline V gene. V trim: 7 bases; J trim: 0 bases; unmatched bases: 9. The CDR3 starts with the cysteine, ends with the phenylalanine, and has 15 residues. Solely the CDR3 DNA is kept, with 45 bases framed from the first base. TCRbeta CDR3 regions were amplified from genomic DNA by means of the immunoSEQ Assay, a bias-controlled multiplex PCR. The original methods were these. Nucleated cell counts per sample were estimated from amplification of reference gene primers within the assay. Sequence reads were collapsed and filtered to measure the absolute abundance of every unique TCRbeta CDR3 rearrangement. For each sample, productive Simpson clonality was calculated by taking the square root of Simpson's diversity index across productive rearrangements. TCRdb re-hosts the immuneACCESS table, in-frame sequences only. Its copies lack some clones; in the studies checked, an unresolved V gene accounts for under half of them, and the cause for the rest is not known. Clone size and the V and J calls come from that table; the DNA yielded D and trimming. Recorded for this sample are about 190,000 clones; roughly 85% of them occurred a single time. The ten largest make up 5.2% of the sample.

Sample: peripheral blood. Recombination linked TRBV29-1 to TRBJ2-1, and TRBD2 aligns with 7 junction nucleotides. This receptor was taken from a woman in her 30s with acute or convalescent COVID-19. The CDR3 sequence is CSALLATRSYNEQFF. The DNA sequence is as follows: TGCAGCGCCCTACTAGCGACCCGCTCCTACAATGAGCAGTTCTTC.